Shown below are 25 T cell receptor beta chains from a single sample sequenced in a study of CD8 T cells in Susac syndrome. The RNA, about 0.5 to 1 ug, was put through reverse transcription using random hexamers. MiXCR, run by TCRdb on the immunoSEQ multiplex PCR reads, gives a single entry per CDR3 protein. This sample carries 130,000 to 150,000 distinct CDR3 sequences, around 94% of them seen once, and the ten largest clones take over 0.25%. Sample: CD8+ T cells from PBMCs. These receptor sequences come from a human donor in good health.

The chain carries TRBV20-1 and TRBJ2-4; no definite D call. The CDR3 sequence is 15 residues long. Germline CDR1 and CDR2: DFQATT and SNEGSKA (reference sequence). V was clipped by 3 bases and J by 8 bases, with 20 bases between them. The CDR3 is CSARSGPPLRDIQYF. CDR3 sequence (DNA): TGCAGTGCTAGGTCAGGACCTCCCCTTAGGGACATTCAGTACTTC.

The CDR3 nucleotides are TGTGCCTGGAGATTGGGAGGAACTCTCTACAATGAGCAGTTCTTC. Its translation is CAWRLGGTLYNEQFF. This sequence joins TRBV30 and TRBJ2-1, with D possibly matching TRBD2 (6 bases). Per germline, CDR1 GTSNPN and CDR2 SVGIG (reference sequence). The CDR3 is 15 amino acids. Trimming took off 3 bases at V and 3 bases at J, with 15 bases between the two ends.

This rearrangement joins TRBV24-1 to TRBJ2-2; D remains ambiguous. The CDR3 length is 15 residues. Per germline, CDR1 KGHDR and CDR2 SFDVKD. V dropped 0 bases and J dropped 3 bases, with 7 bases sitting between them. CDR3 loop: CATSDLQRDTGELFF. In DNA, the CDR3 is TGTGCCACCAGTGATTTGCAAAGGGACACCGGGGAGCTGTTTTTT.

J is TRBJ2-7 and V is TRBV30; 9 bases align to TRBD2. Germline V CDR1 and CDR2: GTSNPN, SVGIG (reference sequence). V shed 3 bases and J 7 bases; nucleotides not matched to a gene: 13. The CDR3 length is 15 residues. In DNA, the CDR3 is TGTGCCTGGAGCTCCCCGCGGGAGGGCCGACGGGAGCAGTACTTC. This codes for CAWSSPREGRREQYF.

The DNA of the CDR3 is TGTGCCAGCAGTACGGGGTTCGGGGAGACCCAGTACTTC. It codes for CASSTGFGETQYF. This chain connects TRBV6-1 to TRBJ2-5; D is perhaps TRBD2 (5 bases). Trimming cost V 5 bases and J 5 bases, with 12 bases left between them. This CDR3 is 13 amino acids long. Per the germline V gene, CDR1 is MNHNS and CDR2 is SASEGT.

The rearrangement links TRBV29-1 to TRBJ2-1; D ambiguous. The germline gives CDR1 SQVTM, CDR2 ANQGSEA. V was pared by 0 bases and J by 10 bases, with 7 bases between. This CDR3 comprises 11 residues. The CDR3 loop is CSVEDLIEQFF. In DNA, the CDR3 is TGCAGCGTTGAAGATCTTATAGAGCAGTTCTTC.

V gene TRBV7-2 combines with J gene TRBJ2-4; TRBD2 matches at 12 bases. Germline lookup yields CDR1 SGHTA and CDR2 FQGNSA. Losses at the gene ends were 3 bases for V and 7 bases for J; bases not matched to a gene: 7. The CDR3 runs 16 residues. This chain's CDR3 is CASSFMTSGRGNIQYF. CDR3 coding DNA: TGTGCCAGCAGCTTCATGACTAGCGGGAGAGGGAACATTCAGTACTTC.

This clonotype was picked up one time. The chain carries TRBV29-1 and TRBJ2-1; D remains unclear. This CDR3 is 13 amino acids long. Germline assignment: CDR1 SQVTM and CDR2 ANQGSEA. The V and J ends lost 2 bases and 4 bases respectively, with 9 bases between them. DNA of the CDR3: TGCAGCGTTGAACCCGACAAGTACAATGAGCAGTTCTTC. This gives the protein CSVEPDKYNEQFF.

The chain uses TRBV9 and TRBJ2-7; the D call may be TRBD1 or TRBD2 (6 bases each). The CDR3 runs 14 residues. Deletions cut 3 bases from V and 3 bases from J, with 13 bases between. Per germline, CDR1 SGDLS and CDR2 YYNGEE. The CDR3 is CASSEGGKGYEQYF. The DNA of the CDR3 is TGTGCCAGCAGCGAGGGGGGCAAAGGCTACGAGCAGTACTTC. Full variable domain (missing parts from reference TRBV9 and TRBJ2-7): DSGVTQTPKHLITATGQRVTLRCSPRSGDLSVYWYQQSLDQGLQFLIQYYNGEERAKGNILERFSAQQFPDLHSELNLSSLELGDSALYFCASSEGGKGYEQYFGPGTRLTVT.

V and J are TRBV15 and TRBJ1-1, with D maybe TRBD1 (5 bases). V lost 2 bases, J lost 2 bases, and 9 bases lay in between. The CDR3 runs 14 residues. CDR1 and CDR2 from the germline V gene are LNHNV and YYDKDF (reference sequence). CDR3 DNA sequence: TGTGCCACCAGCAGAACAGGAATTAACACTGAAGCTTTCTTT. It codes for CATSRTGINTEAFF.

The chain links TRBV29-1 to TRBJ2-7, with TRBD1 matching over 9 bases. Germline CDR1 SQVTM, CDR2 ANQGSEA. Trimming took 4 bases from V and 4 from J; bases not matched to a gene: 5. The CDR3 has 13 residues. CDR3 region: CSVAGTGYYEQYF. The CDR3 nucleotides are TGCAGCGTTGCGGGGACAGGGTATTACGAGCAGTACTTC.

The gene calls are TRBV14 and TRBJ2-1, with a possible D match to TRBD1 (6 bases). Germline lookup yields CDR1 SGHDN and CDR2 FVKESK. This CDR3 spans 12 amino acids. Trimming shortened V by 5 bases and J by 6 bases, and 8 bases separated the two germline ends. The CDR3 region has the DNA TGTGCCAGCAGCGGACAGTTCAATGAGCAGTTCTTC. Translated: CASSGQFNEQFF.

V and J are TRBV7-9 and TRBJ1-2, with TRBD1 matching 7 bases. The germline gives CDR1 SEHNR, CDR2 FQNEAQ (reference sequence). The trim removed 1 base at V and 8 bases at J, leaving 10 bases unmatched. The CDR3 is 15 amino acids. The CDR3 region is CASSLGRDSTMGYTF. The CDR3 DNA follows: TGTGCCAGCAGCTTAGGCCGGGACAGCACTATGGGCTACACCTTC. Full variable domain (missing parts from reference TRBV7-9 and TRBJ1-2): DTGVSQNPRHKITKRGQNVTFRCDPISEHNRLYWYRQTLGQGPEFLTYFQNEAQLEKSRLLSDRFSAERPKGSFSTLEIQRTEQGDSAMYLCASSLGRDSTMGYTFGSGTRLTVV.

The gene calls are TRBV29-1 and TRBJ2-7; unclear D gene. Trimming took 6 bases from V and 4 from J, leaving 10 bases between them. CDR1 and CDR2 (germline): SQVTM, ANQGSEA. This CDR3 contains 11 residues. The CDR3 is CSVLSSYEQYF. The CDR3 DNA follows: TGCAGCGTGCTCTCTTCATACGAGCAGTACTTC.

V usage is TRBV29-1 and J usage is TRBJ2-1; D is unclear. This CDR3 is 10 amino acids long. V shed 6 bases and J shed 2 bases, with 2 bases lying between them. Germline V gene sequence: CDR1 SQVTM, CDR2 ANQGSEA. The CDR3 protein is CSVAYNEQFF. In DNA, the CDR3 is TGCAGCGTCGCCTACAATGAGCAGTTCTTC.

This chain connects TRBV7-2 to TRBJ2-1; 7 bases agree with TRBD1. The V segment lost 1 base and the J segment 9 bases; nucleotides outside the gene matches: 9. CDR1 and CDR2 (germline): SGHTA, FQGNSA. The CDR3 totals 15 residues. The CDR3 protein is CASSLVGTGVGEQFF. For the CDR3, the DNA is TGTGCCAGCAGCTTAGTGGGCACAGGGGTGGGTGAGCAGTTCTTC.

The chain combines TRBV5-1 with TRBJ2-1, with 11 bases aligning to TRBD2. The CDR3 extends over 16 amino acids. Unmatched junction bases numbered 7, after V lost 4 bases and J lost 4 bases. The germline V gene encodes CDR1 SGHRS and CDR2 YFSETQ. CDR3 sequence reads: CASSLLAGDLYNEQFF. CDR3 nucleotides: TGCGCCAGCAGCCTACTAGCGGGAGATCTGTACAATGAGCAGTTCTTC.

The chain employs TRBV19 and TRBJ1-2; D is unclear. This CDR3 contains 14 residues. CDR1 and CDR2 (germline): LNHDA, SQIVND (reference sequence). V was cut by 1 base and J by 0 bases, with 6 bases left in between. CDR3 bases: TGTGCCAGTAGTATAGGACATACTAACTATGGCTACACCTTC. It is translated as CASSIGHTNYGYTF. The whole variable domain, filled in from reference TRBV19 and TRBJ1-2, reads DGGITQSPKYLFRKEGQNVTLSCEQNLNHDAMYWYRQDPGQGLRLIYYSQIVNDFQKGDIAEGYSVSREKKESFPLTVTSAQKNPTAFYLCASSIGHTNYGYTFGSGTRLTVV.

V and J are TRBV20-1 and TRBJ2-1, with 14 bases identical to TRBD2. Germline values: CDR1 DFQATT, CDR2 SNEGSKA (reference sequence). CDR3 length equals 15 residues. V shed 7 bases, J shed 6 bases, and the junction held 8 bases outside the gene matches. The CDR3 region has the DNA TGCAGTGTTCAGGGACTAGCGGGAGTAGGCAATGAGCAGTTCTTC. It is translated as CSVQGLAGVGNEQFF.

The V call is TRBV2, the J call TRBJ1-2; a possible D gene is TRBD1 (5 bases). The germline V gene encodes CDR1 SNHLY and CDR2 FYNNEI. The CDR3 loop spans 13 amino acids. V was clipped by 3 bases and J by 4 bases, with 9 bases between them. CDR3 nucleotide sequence: TGTGCCAGCAGTGACGGCGGGACCTATGGCTACACCTTC. The encoded protein is CASSDGGTYGYTF.

The chain links TRBV20-1 to TRBJ2-1, with 7 bases fitting TRBD2. Losses at the gene ends were 6 bases for V and 0 bases for J; bases not matched to a gene: 17. CDR3 length equals 18 residues. Germline V gene sequence: CDR1 DFQATT, CDR2 SNEGSKA (reference sequence). The CDR3 DNA reads TGCAGTGCAAACGGCCCCTCCGGCAGGACTAGCTCCTACAATGAGCAGTTCTTC. Translation: CSANGPSGRTSSYNEQFF.

The rearrangement links TRBV28 to TRBJ2-7; 8 positions agree with TRBD1. The germline V gene has CDR1 MDHEN and CDR2 SYDVKM. The CDR3 length is 13 residues. J gave up 5 bases and V 4 bases, and 4 bases lay outside the gene matches. CDR3 region: CASSSRQGNEQYF. The CDR3 DNA follows: TGTGCCAGCAGTTCGAGACAGGGGAACGAGCAGTACTTC.

The chain carries TRBV20-1 and TRBJ2-5, with D perhaps being TRBD1 or TRBD2 (5 bases each). CDR3 length: 13 residues. Trimming left V 5 bases short and J 3 bases short, with 13 bases between. Germline CDR1 DFQATT, CDR2 SNEGSKA (reference sequence). This CDR3 reads CSADTGGEETQYF. In DNA, the CDR3 is TGCAGTGCTGACACTGGGGGTGAAGAGACCCAGTACTTC.

This clonotype was found once. The V call is TRBV4-3, the J call TRBJ2-7, with 10 bases fitting TRBD1. Germline V gives CDR1 LGHNA, CDR2 YSLEER. Trimming at V came to 4 bases and at J to 2 bases, leaving 8 bases not matched to a gene. CDR3 length: 16 residues. The CDR3 nucleotides are TGCGCCAGCAGCCCAGGGGCGGGACAGGGGACCTACGAGCAGTACTTC. Translation gives CASSPGAGQGTYEQYF.

The CDR3 protein is CASSLITEQFF. CDR3 sequence (DNA): TGTGCCAGCAGCTTAATCACTGAGCAGTTCTTC. The chain recombines TRBV7-2 with TRBJ2-1; D not resolved. Germline V CDR1 and CDR2: SGHTA, FQGNSA. This CDR3 has 11 residues. V dropped 2 bases and J dropped 9 bases, with 5 bases sitting between them.